This passage covers 11 T cell receptor beta chains from one sample sequenced in a study of CD8 T cells in Susac syndrome. Reverse transcription of about 0.5 to 1 ug RNA used random hexamers. Each CDR3 protein is one row after TCRdb ran MiXCR on the immunoSEQ multiplex PCR reads. The sample includes around 150,000 distinct CDR3 sequences, around 95% seen only once; the top ten take over 0.15%. Source material: CD8+ T cells from PBMCs. The receptors here all came from a human donor with Susac syndrome.

The chain uses TRBV10-3 and TRBJ2-7, with TRBD2 matching 12 bases. The CDR3 is 16 amino acids. The J segment lost 0 bases and the V segment lost 10 bases, leaving 10 bases of the junction unmatched. Germline V gives CDR1 ENHRY, CDR2 SYGVKD. The CDR3 loop is CATTGLAGEPSYEQYF. The CDR3 nucleotides are TGTGCCACAACGGGACTAGCGGGCGAACCCTCCTACGAGCAGTACTTC.

The chain has TRBV4-1 and TRBJ1-3; D unresolved. Per germline, CDR1 MGHRA and CDR2 YSYEKL. This CDR3 region has 15 residues. V lost 0 bases to trimming and J lost 4 bases, with 10 bases between them. CDR3 amino acids: CASSQEVGPGNTIYF. In DNA form, the CDR3 reads TGCGCCAGCAGCCAAGAAGTAGGCCCCGGAAACACCATATATTTT.

The chain carries TRBV7-4 and TRBJ2-2, with D possibly being TRBD1 (6 bases). Deletions cut 5 bases from V and 3 bases from J, with 13 bases between. In germline, CDR1 is SGHVT, CDR2 SQSDAQ. This CDR3 region has 15 residues. The CDR3 region has the DNA TGTGCCAGCAGCAAACAATCAGGGGACACCGGGGAGCTGTTTTTT. Its protein product is CASSKQSGDTGELFF.

This clonotype has only one observation. This sequence joins TRBV7-6 and TRBJ1-2; TRBD1 matches at 7 bases. The length of the CDR3 is 17 residues. Trimming removed 5 bases from V and 0 bases from J; junction bases left unmatched: 12. The germline V gene has CDR1 SGHVS and CDR2 FNYEAQ. CDR3 DNA: TGTGCCAGCAGCCCCCTTGGAGGGGGCTCCTCTAACTATGGCTACACCTTC. Protein sequence: CASSPLGGGSSNYGYTF.

The rearrangement links TRBV4-1 to TRBJ2-7, with 8 bases aligning to TRBD2. Trimming removed 1 base from V and 3 bases from J; junction bases left unmatched: 5. This CDR3 has 15 amino acids. CDR1 and CDR2 (germline): MGHRA, YSYEKL. This CDR3 is CASSQAPGGVYEQYF. The CDR3 nucleotides read TGCGCCAGCAGCCAAGCTCCGGGAGGGGTCTACGAGCAGTACTTC.

The rearrangement links TRBV30 to TRBJ2-2; 7 bases are a match to TRBD1. CDR1 and CDR2 (germline): GTSNPN, SVGIG (reference sequence). The CDR3 contains 15 residues. The J segment lost 8 bases and the V segment lost 3 bases, leaving 12 bases of the junction unmatched. The CDR3 sequence is CAWRGTDRVHGELFF. CDR3 DNA sequence: TGTGCCTGGAGAGGTACCGACAGGGTACATGGGGAGCTGTTTTTT.

The chain recombines TRBV28 with TRBJ2-7; D possibly uses TRBD1 or TRBD2 (7 bases each). V lost 3 bases and J 3 bases, leaving 15 bases between the germline ends. The CDR3 loop spans 15 amino acids. CDR1 and CDR2 from the germline V gene are MDHEN and SYDVKM. In DNA form, the CDR3 reads TGTGCCAGCAGTTTGGGAGGGGGCTTACTCTACGAGCAGTACTTC. It yields the protein CASSLGGGLLYEQYF.

The chain employs TRBV20-1 and TRBJ2-5; 12 bases align to TRBD2. J gave up 4 bases and V 0 bases, and 6 bases lay outside the gene matches. Germline CDR1 is DFQATT and CDR2 is SNEGSKA (reference sequence). The CDR3 has 16 residues. CDR3 loop: CSARESTSGRIETQYF. CDR3 nucleotides: TGCAGTGCTAGAGAGAGTACTAGCGGGAGGATAGAGACCCAGTACTTC.

The V call is TRBV13, the J call TRBJ1-1; no definite D call. V lost 7 bases, J lost 13 bases, and 22 bases lay in between. Germline CDR1 is PRHDT and CDR2 is FYEKMQ (reference sequence). This CDR3 is 13 amino acids long. The CDR3 bases are TGTGCCAGCACCCCTTCCCGGGCCGCCGTAGGTTTCTTT. Amino acid sequence: CASTPSRAAVGFF. Based on the CDR3 plus reference TRBV13 and TRBJ1-1, the full variable domain is AAGVIQSPRHLIKEKRETATLKCYPIPRHDTVYWYQQGPGQDPQFLISFYEKMQSDKGSIPDRFSAQQFSDYHSELNMSSLELGDSALYFCASTPSRAAVGFFGQGTRLTVV.

The chain couples TRBV27 to TRBJ2-7; 13 bases align to TRBD2. V was pared by 6 bases and J by 2 bases, with 4 bases of the junction left unmatched. This CDR3 comprises 15 residues. The germline V gene has CDR1 MNHEY and CDR2 SMNVEV (reference sequence). CDR3: CASRTLAGGTYEQYF. DNA for the CDR3: TGTGCCAGCAGAACACTAGCGGGAGGGACCTACGAGCAGTACTTC.

V and J are TRBV19 and TRBJ1-1; possibly TRBD1 for D (5 bases). V shed 3 bases and J shed 6 bases, with 8 bases lying between them. CDR1 is LNHDA, CDR2 SQIVND, per germline (reference sequence). The CDR3 extends over 12 amino acids. CDR3 sequence reads: CASSIGAAEAFF. The CDR3 region has the DNA TGTGCCAGTAGTATTGGGGCAGCTGAAGCTTTCTTT.